The subject of this entry is one T cell receptor beta chain. These data come from a study of T cell responses to AZD1222 COVID-19 vaccine. V shed 0 bases and J shed 5 bases, with 7 bases lying between them. The CDR3 runs 13 residues. Germline V CDR1 and CDR2: SGHNT, YENEEA. Method: immunoSEQ multiplex PCR; TCRdb's copy keeps in-frame clones and lacks some. This sample has around 140,000 clones, with 85% to 95% found just once. The starting material was peripheral blood, obtained on day 0 of AZD1222 vaccination. The source of this sequence is an adult in good health. The chain has TRBV11-3 and TRBJ1-2; D uncertain. The CDR3 loop reads CASSLDIPYGYTF. In nucleotides, the CDR3 is TGTGCCAGCAGCTTAGATATCCCTTATGGCTACACCTTC.